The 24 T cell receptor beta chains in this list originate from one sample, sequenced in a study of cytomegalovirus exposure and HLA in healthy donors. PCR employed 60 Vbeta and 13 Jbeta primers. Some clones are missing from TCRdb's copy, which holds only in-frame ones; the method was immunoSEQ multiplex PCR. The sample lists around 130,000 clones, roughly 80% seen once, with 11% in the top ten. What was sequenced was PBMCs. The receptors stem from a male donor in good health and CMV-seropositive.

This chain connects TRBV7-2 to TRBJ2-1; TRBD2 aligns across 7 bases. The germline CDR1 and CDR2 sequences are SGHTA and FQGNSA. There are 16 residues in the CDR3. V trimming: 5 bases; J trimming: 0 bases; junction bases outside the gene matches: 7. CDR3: CASSASGAGSYNEQFF. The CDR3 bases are TGTGCCAGCAGCGCTAGCGGAGCCGGCTCCTACAATGAGCAGTTCTTC.

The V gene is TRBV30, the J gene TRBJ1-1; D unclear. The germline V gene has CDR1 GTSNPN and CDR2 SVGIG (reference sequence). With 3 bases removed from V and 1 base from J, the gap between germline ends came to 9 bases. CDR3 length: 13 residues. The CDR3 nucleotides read TGTGCCTGGAGCCTTCTAACGAACACTGAAGCTTTCTTT. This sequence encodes CAWSLLTNTEAFF.

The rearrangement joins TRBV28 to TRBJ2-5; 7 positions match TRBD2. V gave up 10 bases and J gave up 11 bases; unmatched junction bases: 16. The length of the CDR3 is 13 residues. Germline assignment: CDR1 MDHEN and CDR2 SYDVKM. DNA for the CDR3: TGTGCCACCGACACCGGTGGGGGGAGGGAGCAGTACTTC. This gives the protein CATDTGGGREQYF.

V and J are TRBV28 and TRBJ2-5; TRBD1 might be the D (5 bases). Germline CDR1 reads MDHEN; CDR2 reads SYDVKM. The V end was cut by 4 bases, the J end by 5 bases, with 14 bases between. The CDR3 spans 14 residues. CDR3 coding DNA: TGTGCCAGCAGTTCCCTTGGACACGTGGAGACCCAGTACTTC. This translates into CASSSLGHVETQYF.

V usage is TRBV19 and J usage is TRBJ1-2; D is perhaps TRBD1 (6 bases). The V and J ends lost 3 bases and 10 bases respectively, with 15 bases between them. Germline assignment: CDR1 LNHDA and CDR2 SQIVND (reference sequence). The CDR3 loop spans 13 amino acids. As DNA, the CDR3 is TGTGCCAGTAGTATCCAGGGGCAAAGCATCTACACCTTC. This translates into CASSIQGQSIYTF.

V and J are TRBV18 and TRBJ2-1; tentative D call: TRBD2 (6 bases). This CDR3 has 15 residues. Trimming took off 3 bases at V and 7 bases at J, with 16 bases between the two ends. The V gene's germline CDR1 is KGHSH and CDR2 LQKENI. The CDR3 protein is CASSPLEGPGNEQFF. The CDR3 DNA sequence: TGTGCCAGCTCACCTCTGGAGGGCCCGGGAAATGAGCAGTTCTTC.

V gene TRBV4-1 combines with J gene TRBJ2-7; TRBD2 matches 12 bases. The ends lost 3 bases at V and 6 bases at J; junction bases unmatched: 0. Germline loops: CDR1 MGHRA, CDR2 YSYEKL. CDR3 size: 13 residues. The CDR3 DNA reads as TGCGCCAGCAGCCAGACTAGCGGGAGCGAGCAGTACTTC. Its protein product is CASSQTSGSEQYF.

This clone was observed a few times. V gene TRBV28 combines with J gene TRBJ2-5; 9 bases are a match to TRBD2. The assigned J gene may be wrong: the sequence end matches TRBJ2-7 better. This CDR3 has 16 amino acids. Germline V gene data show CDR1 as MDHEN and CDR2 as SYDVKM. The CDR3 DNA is TGTGCCAGCAGTTTAGTCGGCGGGAGGGCCTCCTACGAGCAGTACTTC. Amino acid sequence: CASSLVGGRASYEQYF.

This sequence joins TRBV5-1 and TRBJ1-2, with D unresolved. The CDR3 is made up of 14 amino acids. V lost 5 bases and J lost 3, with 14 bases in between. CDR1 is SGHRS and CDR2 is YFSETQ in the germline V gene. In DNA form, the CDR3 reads TGCGCCAGCAGTCGCGATAGAGGAGACTATGGCTACACCTTC. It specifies CASSRDRGDYGYTF.

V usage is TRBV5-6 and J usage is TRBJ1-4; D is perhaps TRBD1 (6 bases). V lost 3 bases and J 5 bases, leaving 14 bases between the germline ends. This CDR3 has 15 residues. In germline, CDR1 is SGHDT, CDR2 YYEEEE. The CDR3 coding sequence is TGTGCCAGCAGCTGGGTCGGGGGGCTAAATGAAAAACTGTTTTTT. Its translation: CASSWVGGLNEKLFF.

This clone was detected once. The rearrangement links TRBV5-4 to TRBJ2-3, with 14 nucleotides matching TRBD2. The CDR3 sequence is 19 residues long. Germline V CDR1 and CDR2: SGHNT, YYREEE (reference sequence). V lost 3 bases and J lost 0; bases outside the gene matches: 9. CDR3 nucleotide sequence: TGTGCCAGCAGCTCCGGGACTAGCGGGAGTAGAGGGAGCACAGATACGCAGTATTTT. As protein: CASSSGTSGSRGSTDTQYF.

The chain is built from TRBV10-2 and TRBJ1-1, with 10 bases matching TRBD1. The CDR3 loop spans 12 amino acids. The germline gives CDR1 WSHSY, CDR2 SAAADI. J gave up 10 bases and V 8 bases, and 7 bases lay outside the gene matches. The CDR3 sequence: CASFGRDRGAFF. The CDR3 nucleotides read TGCGCCAGCTTCGGCCGGGACAGGGGAGCTTTCTTT.

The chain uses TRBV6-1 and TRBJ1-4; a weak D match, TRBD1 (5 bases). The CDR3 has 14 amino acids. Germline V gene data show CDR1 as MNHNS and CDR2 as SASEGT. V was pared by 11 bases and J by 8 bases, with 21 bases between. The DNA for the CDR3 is TGTGCCGGGTCGGAGGGGCATGAGGGAGAAAAACTGTTTTTT. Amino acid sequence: CAGSEGHEGEKLFF.

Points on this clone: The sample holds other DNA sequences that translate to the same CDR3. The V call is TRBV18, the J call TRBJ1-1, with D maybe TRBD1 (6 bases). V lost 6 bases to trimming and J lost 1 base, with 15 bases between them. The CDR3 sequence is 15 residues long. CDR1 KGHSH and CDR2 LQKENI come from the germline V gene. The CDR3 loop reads CASSPQGTTNTEAFF. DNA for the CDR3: TGTGCCAGCTCGCCCCAGGGGACAACGAACACTGAAGCTTTCTTT.

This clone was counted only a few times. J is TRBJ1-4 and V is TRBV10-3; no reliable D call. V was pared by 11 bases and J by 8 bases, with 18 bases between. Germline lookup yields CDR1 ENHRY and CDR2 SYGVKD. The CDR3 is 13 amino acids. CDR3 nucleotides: TGTGCCGCCAGGCCCGGAGGATCGGAAAAACTGTTTTTT. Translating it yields CAARPGGSEKLFF.

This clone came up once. This CDR3 is CASSPTGRRGTGELFF. CDR3 coding DNA: TGTGCCAGCTCACCAACGGGGAGGAGAGGCACCGGGGAGCTGTTTTTT. The gene calls are TRBV18 and TRBJ2-2; a weak D match, TRBD2 (6 bases). This CDR3 comprises 16 residues. Germline loops: CDR1 KGHSH, CDR2 LQKENI. Between the trimmed V and J ends, which lost 2 bases and 4 bases, there was a span of 14 bases.

For the CDR3, the DNA is TGTGCCAGCAGTTTAATCCCGAGCAATCAGCCCCAGCATTTT. Translating gives CASSLIPSNQPQHF. V gene TRBV28 combines with J gene TRBJ1-5; D gene ambiguous. Deletions cut 2 bases from V and 1 base from J, with 6 bases between. Germline CDR1 reads MDHEN; CDR2 reads SYDVKM. The CDR3 spans 14 residues. The variable domain in full, completed from reference TRBV28 and TRBJ1-5, reads DVKVTQSSRYLVKRTGEKVFLECVQDMDHENMFWYRQDPGLGLRLIYFSYDVKMKEKGDIPEGYSVSREKKERFSLILESASTNQTSMYLCASSLIPSNQPQHFGDGTRLSIL.

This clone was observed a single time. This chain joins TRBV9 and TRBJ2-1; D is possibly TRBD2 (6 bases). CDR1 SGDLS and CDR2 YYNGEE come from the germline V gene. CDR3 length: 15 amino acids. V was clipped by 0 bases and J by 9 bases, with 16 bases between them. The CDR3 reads CASSVARDFSGEQFF. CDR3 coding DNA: TGTGCCAGCAGCGTAGCCCGGGACTTCTCGGGTGAGCAGTTCTTC.

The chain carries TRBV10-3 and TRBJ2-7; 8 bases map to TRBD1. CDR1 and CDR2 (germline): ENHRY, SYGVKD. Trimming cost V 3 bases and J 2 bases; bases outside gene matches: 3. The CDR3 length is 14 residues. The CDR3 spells CAISEDRGPYEQYF. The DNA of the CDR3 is TGTGCCATCAGTGAAGACAGGGGTCCCTACGAGCAGTACTTC.

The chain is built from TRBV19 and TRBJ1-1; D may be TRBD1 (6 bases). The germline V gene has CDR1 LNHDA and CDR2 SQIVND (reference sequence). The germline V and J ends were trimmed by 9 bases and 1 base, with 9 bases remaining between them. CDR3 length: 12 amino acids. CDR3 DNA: TGTGCCAGCTGGACAGAGAACACTGAAGCTTTCTTT. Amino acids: CASWTENTEAFF.

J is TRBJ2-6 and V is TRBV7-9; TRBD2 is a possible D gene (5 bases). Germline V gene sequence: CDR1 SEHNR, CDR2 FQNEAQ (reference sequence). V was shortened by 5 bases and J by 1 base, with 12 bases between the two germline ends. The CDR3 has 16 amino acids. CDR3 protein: CASSPTRGSGANVLTF. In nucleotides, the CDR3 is TGTGCCAGCAGCCCCACTCGGGGATCTGGGGCCAACGTCCTGACTTTC. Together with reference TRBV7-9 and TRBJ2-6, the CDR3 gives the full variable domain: DTGVSQNPRHKITKRGQNVTFRCDPISEHNRLYWYRQTLGQGPEFLTYFQNEAQLEKSRLLSDRFSAERPKGSFSTLEIQRTEQGDSAMYLCASSPTRGSGANVLTFGAGSRLTVL.

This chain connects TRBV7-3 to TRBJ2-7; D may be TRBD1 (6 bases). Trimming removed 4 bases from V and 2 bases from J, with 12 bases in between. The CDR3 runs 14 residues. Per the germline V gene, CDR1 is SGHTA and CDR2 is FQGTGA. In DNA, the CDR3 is TGTGCCAGCAGCTCAACGGGACAACCCTACGAGCAGTACTTC. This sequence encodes CASSSTGQPYEQYF.

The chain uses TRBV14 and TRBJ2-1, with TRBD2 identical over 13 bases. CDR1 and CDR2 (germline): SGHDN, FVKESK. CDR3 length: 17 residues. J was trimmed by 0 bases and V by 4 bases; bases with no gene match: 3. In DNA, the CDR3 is TGTGCCAGCAGCCCGTGGACTAGCGGGGGCTCCTACAATGAGCAGTTCTTC. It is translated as CASSPWTSGGSYNEQFF.

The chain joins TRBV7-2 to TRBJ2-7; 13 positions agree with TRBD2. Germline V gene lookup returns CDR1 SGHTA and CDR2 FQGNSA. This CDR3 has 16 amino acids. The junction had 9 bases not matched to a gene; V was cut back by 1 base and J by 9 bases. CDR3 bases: TGTGCCAGCAGCTTAGATGGGGGACTAGCGGGGCGGGGGCAGTACTTC. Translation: CASSLDGGLAGRGQYF.